Shown below are 30 T cell receptor beta chains from a single sample sequenced in a study of shared clonotypes between healthy human individuals. The repertoire was sequenced with immunoSEQ multiplex PCR; TCRdb's copy has only in-frame clones and lacks some. Of some 2.1 million clones in the sample, just under 95% are singletons; the top ten hold about 1.1%. Naive CD8 cells lacked CD45RO, underwent positive selection for CCR7 and left out terminally differentiated effector memory CD45RA+ cells. The sample was naive CD8+ T cells sorted from blood. These receptors were taken from a man between 18 and 35 years old in good health.

Note on this clone: The sample holds other DNA sequences that translate to the same CDR3. V is TRBV4-3 and J is TRBJ2-1; D might be TRBD2 (5 bases). V was trimmed by 1 base and J by 0 bases, leaving 7 bases between them. This CDR3 contains 15 residues. The V gene's germline CDR1 is LGHNA and CDR2 YSLEER. The CDR3, as DNA: TGCGCCAGCAGCCAAGTTCGGGGCTCCTACAATGAGCAGTTCTTC. Protein: CASSQVRGSYNEQFF.

The chain recombines TRBV19 with TRBJ1-4; a weak D match, TRBD1 (5 bases). Germline V gene lookup returns CDR1 LNHDA and CDR2 SQIVND (reference sequence). V lost 3 bases and J 6 bases, leaving 8 bases between the germline ends. This CDR3 has 13 residues. CDR3 in amino acids: CASSILGDEKLFF. The CDR3 nucleotides read TGTGCCAGTAGTATCTTAGGGGATGAAAAACTGTTTTTT. Combining the CDR3 with reference TRBV19 and TRBJ1-4 gives the whole variable domain DGGITQSPKYLFRKEGQNVTLSCEQNLNHDAMYWYRQDPGQGLRLIYYSQIVNDFQKGDIAEGYSVSREKKESFPLTVTSAQKNPTAFYLCASSILGDEKLFFGSGTQLSVL.

About this clone: The sample contains more than one DNA sequence encoding this CDR3. This sequence joins TRBV4-1 and TRBJ2-7, with 8 bases matching TRBD1. There are 13 residues in the CDR3. The trim removed 4 bases at V and 6 bases at J, leaving 5 bases unmatched. Germline V gives CDR1 MGHRA, CDR2 YSYEKL. The CDR3 sequence: CASSLGQGGEQYF. CDR3 coding DNA: TGCGCCAGCAGCCTCGGACAGGGTGGCGAGCAGTACTTC.

The chain combines TRBV5-6 with TRBJ2-2; TRBD1 might be the D (5 bases). Germline V lookup: CDR1 SGHDT, CDR2 YYEEEE. V was trimmed by 0 bases and J by 0 bases, leaving 12 bases between them. The CDR3 spans 17 residues. The DNA of the CDR3 is TGTGCCAGCAGCTTGGTGCCAGGGTGGTCGAACACCGGGGAGCTGTTTTTT. Amino acid sequence: CASSLVPGWSNTGELFF.

The chain joins TRBV6-1 to TRBJ2-7, with TRBD1 matching 7 bases. The CDR3 has 12 amino acids. Germline trimming cut 6 bases from V and 3 bases from J; bases unmatched to any gene: 2. Per germline, CDR1 MNHNS and CDR2 SASEGT. In DNA form, the CDR3 reads TGTGCCAGCAGGGGACAGAGCTACGAGCAGTACTTC. Translated, it gives CASRGQSYEQYF.

The chain employs TRBV7-3 and TRBJ2-1; D uncertain. Germline assignment: CDR1 SGHTA and CDR2 FQGTGA. The length of the CDR3 is 16 residues. V lost 7 bases and J 2 bases, leaving 18 bases between the germline ends. The CDR3 is CASTHNLASTYNEQFF. DNA of the CDR3: TGTGCCAGCACCCACAACCTGGCCTCCACCTACAATGAGCAGTTCTTC.

The chain uses TRBV5-4 and TRBJ2-2; 9 bases match TRBD2. Trimming removed 2 bases from V and 6 bases from J; junction bases left unmatched: 5. The CDR3 totals 15 residues. CDR1 and CDR2 from the germline V gene are SGHNT and YYREEE (reference sequence). CDR3 nucleotide sequence: TGTGCCAGCAGCTTCGCGGCGGGAGGGGCCGGGGAGCTGTTTTTT. It encodes CASSFAAGGAGELFF.

V is TRBV10-1 and J is TRBJ2-3, with TRBD1 identical over 9 bases. There are 14 residues in the CDR3. V was pared by 6 bases and J by 4 bases, with 5 bases of the junction left unmatched. In germline, CDR1 is WNHNN, CDR2 SYGVQD (reference sequence). CDR3 protein: CASRRTGVPDTQYF. The CDR3 DNA is TGCGCCAGCAGACGGACAGGGGTACCAGATACGCAGTATTTT.

This clone was seen once. CDR3 in amino acids: CASSSLGGGIQETQYF. The CDR3 DNA reads TGTGCCAGCAGCTCCTTGGGCGGGGGGATCCAAGAGACCCAGTACTTC. The chain links TRBV11-2 to TRBJ2-5; the match to TRBD2 covers 8 bases. Germline CDR1 SGHAT, CDR2 FQNNGV. J lost 1 base, V lost 4 bases, and 8 bases had no gene match. This CDR3 spans 16 amino acids. Full variable domain (missing parts from reference TRBV11-2 and TRBJ2-5): EAGVAQSPRYKIIEKRQSVAFWCNPISGHATLYWYQQILGQGPKLLIQFQNNGVVDDSQLPKDRFSAERLKGVDSTLKIQPAKLEDSAVYLCASSSLGGGIQETQYFGPGTRLLVL.

This chain uses TRBV10-1 with TRBJ2-2; 11 bases align to TRBD1. Germline V gene data show CDR1 as WNHNN and CDR2 as SYGVQD (reference sequence). Losses at the gene ends were 4 bases for V and 5 bases for J; bases not matched to a gene: 6. This CDR3 spans 16 amino acids. CDR3 nucleotide sequence: TGCGCCAGCAGTGGTGGACAGGGGGCTGATACCGGGGAGCTGTTTTTT. This encodes CASSGGQGADTGELFF.

J is TRBJ2-7 and V is TRBV5-1; 10 bases are shared with TRBD1. The trim removed 2 bases at V and 7 bases at J, leaving 6 bases unmatched. The CDR3 spans 14 residues. Germline-derived CDR1 and CDR2 are SGHRS and YFSETQ. The CDR3 nucleotides read TGCGCCAGCAGCTTCCGACAGGGGGCGTGGGAGCAGTACTTC. Protein product: CASSFRQGAWEQYF.

This rearrangement joins TRBV5-4 to TRBJ2-3, with D uncertain. Trimming took 3 bases from V and 6 from J, leaving 8 bases between them. Germline CDR1 reads SGHNT; CDR2 reads YYREEE (reference sequence). The CDR3 contains 12 residues. Written as DNA, the CDR3 is TGTGCCAGCAGCTCGACATCTGATACGCAGTATTTT. Translating it yields CASSSTSDTQYF. The variable domain in full, with the rest retrieved from reference TRBV5-4 and TRBJ2-3, is ETGVTQSPTHLIKTRGQQVTLRCSSQSGHNTVSWYQQALGQGPQFIFQYYREEENGRGNFPPRFSGLQFPNYSSELNVNALELDDSALYLCASSSTSDTQYFGPGTRLTVL.

J is TRBJ2-3 and V is TRBV2; the match to TRBD2 covers 9 bases. CDR1 and CDR2 from the germline V gene are SNHLY and FYNNEI. With 7 bases clipped from V and 1 base from J, the junction kept 3 bases outside the gene matches. The CDR3 is 14 residues long. CDR3 in amino acids: CASTRTSGTDTQYF. The DNA of the CDR3 is TGTGCCAGCACCAGGACTAGCGGCACAGATACGCAGTATTTT.

The chain carries TRBV19 and TRBJ2-2; either TRBD1 or TRBD2 may fit D (5 bases each). Deletions cut 9 bases from V and 8 bases from J, with 13 bases between. Germline values: CDR1 LNHDA, CDR2 SQIVND (reference sequence). The CDR3 has 12 residues. CDR3 amino acids: CASGLGEGELFF. Here the CDR3 DNA reads TGTGCCAGCGGACTGGGGGAAGGGGAGCTGTTTTTT.

This chain connects TRBV29-1 to TRBJ2-3; 8 nucleotides line up with TRBD1. In germline, CDR1 is SQVTM, CDR2 ANQGSEA. This CDR3 has 15 amino acids. Trimming removed 3 bases from V and 9 bases from J; junction bases left unmatched: 14. The CDR3 loop is CSVEWDRTVVGTQYF. As DNA, the CDR3 is TGCAGCGTTGAGTGGGACAGGACGGTGGTAGGGACGCAGTATTTT.

V gene TRBV4-1 combines with J gene TRBJ2-1; tentative D call: TRBD2 (6 bases). Trimming left V 1 base short and J 4 bases short, with 11 bases between. Germline CDR1 reads MGHRA; CDR2 reads YSYEKL. The CDR3 spans 15 residues. CDR3 amino acids: CASSQVGAGYNEQFF. CDR3 nucleotides: TGCGCCAGCAGCCAAGTAGGCGCGGGGTACAATGAGCAGTTCTTC.

This chain links TRBV18 with TRBJ2-5; TRBD1 or TRBD2 may be the D gene (5 bases each). The tail of the sequence fits TRBJ2-7 better, so the J call may be wrong. The germline V gene encodes CDR1 KGHSH and CDR2 LQKENI. The CDR3 runs 14 residues. The CDR3 DNA sequence: TGTGCCAGCTCACCACCGGGACGTCTCTACGAGCAGTACTTC. This gives the protein CASSPPGRLYEQYF.

The CDR3 here is CAWSETGAGWQPQHF. The CDR3 DNA is TGTGCCTGGAGCGAAACAGGGGCTGGGTGGCAGCCCCAGCATTTT. The genes are TRBV30 and TRBJ1-5; 7 bases fit TRBD1. The germline CDR1 and CDR2 sequences are GTSNPN and SVGIG (reference sequence). J gave up 7 bases and V 3 bases, and 12 bases lay outside the gene matches. The CDR3 extends over 15 amino acids.

CDR3 coding DNA: TGTGCCAGCAGTTCCGACCTGGCGGGGGGTTATCAGCCCCAGCATTTT. It is translated as CASSSDLAGGYQPQHF. The V call is TRBV27, the J call TRBJ1-5, with D perhaps TRBD1 (5 bases). CDR1 MNHEY and CDR2 SMNVEV come from the germline V gene (reference sequence). The CDR3 totals 16 residues. V was shortened by 4 bases and J by 5 bases, with 18 bases between the two germline ends.

This chain links TRBV5-5 with TRBJ2-7, with D perhaps matching TRBD2 (5 bases). CDR1 and CDR2 from the germline V gene are SGHKS and YYEKEE (reference sequence). V lost 4 bases and J lost 3, with 11 bases in between. The CDR3 sequence is 13 residues long. The CDR3 loop is CASSDGVFYEQYF. The CDR3 nucleotides are TGTGCCAGCAGCGACGGGGTATTCTACGAGCAGTACTTC.

This chain connects TRBV25-1 to TRBJ2-1; TRBD2 is a possible D gene (5 bases). This CDR3 comprises 16 residues. CDR1 is MGHDK, CDR2 SYGVNS, per germline. The V and J ends lost 1 base and 3 bases respectively, with 13 bases between them. The DNA of the CDR3 is TGTGCCAGCAGTGAATCCGGAATAGCGCTCTACAATGAGCAGTTCTTC. As protein: CASSESGIALYNEQFF.

This clone occurred a few times. The rearrangement joins TRBV6-1 to TRBJ1-6; D possibly corresponds to TRBD1 (5 bases). Between the trimmed V and J ends, which lost 4 bases and 5 bases, there was a span of 15 bases. Germline CDR1 is MNHNS and CDR2 is SASEGT. This CDR3 is built from 16 residues. The CDR3 loop is CASSAYQGIDNSPLHF. The CDR3, as DNA: TGTGCCAGCAGTGCTTACCAGGGAATCGATAATTCACCCCTCCACTTT.

The V call is TRBV13, the J call TRBJ2-7; 11 bases map to TRBD2. The CDR3 consists of 15 residues. Germline CDR1 reads PRHDT; CDR2 reads FYEKMQ (reference sequence). The V and J ends lost 0 bases and 5 bases, in that order; junction bases with no gene match: 3. The CDR3 is CASSLGLLAGDEQYF. The CDR3 DNA is TGTGCCAGCAGCTTAGGCCTACTAGCGGGGGACGAGCAGTACTTC.

About this clone: Other DNA sequences in this specimen translate into the identical CDR3. V and J are TRBV19 and TRBJ2-7; 7 bases match TRBD1. Germline CDR1 LNHDA, CDR2 SQIVND (reference sequence). Trimming took 3 bases from V and 4 from J; bases not matched to a gene: 3. The CDR3 totals 13 residues. CDR3 nucleotides: TGTGCCAGTAGTATGGGACAGACTTACGAGCAGTACTTC. Translating gives CASSMGQTYEQYF.

With regard to this clone: Additional DNA sequences in this sample encode the identical CDR3. The chain has TRBV28 and TRBJ2-1, with D possibly being TRBD1 (6 bases). V was pared by 6 bases and J by 3 bases, with 9 bases between. Germline CDR1 is MDHEN and CDR2 is SYDVKM. The CDR3 is 13 amino acids. CDR3 sequence (DNA): TGTGCCAGCAGGACAGGCTTCTACAATGAGCAGTTCTTC. Protein: CASRTGFYNEQFF.

The rearrangement uses TRBV18 and TRBJ2-5, with TRBD1 identical over 8 bases. V dropped 6 bases and J dropped 2; count of bases not matched to a gene: 11. CDR1 and CDR2 (germline): KGHSH, LQKENI. The CDR3 is 16 residues long. CDR3 sequence reads: CASSPGGQGWQETQYF. CDR3 DNA sequence: TGTGCCAGCTCCCCAGGAGGACAGGGTTGGCAAGAGACCCAGTACTTC.

The chain recombines TRBV19 with TRBJ2-7, with D perhaps TRBD1 (6 bases). CDR1 is LNHDA and CDR2 is SQIVND in the germline V gene (reference sequence). The V end was cut by 6 bases, the J end by 1 base, with 10 bases between. The CDR3 totals 13 residues. For the CDR3, the DNA is TGTGCCAGTAGCTCTCAGGGGTCCTACGAGCAGTACTTC. Its protein is CASSSQGSYEQYF.

This clone appeared a few times. This chain links TRBV9 with TRBJ1-1; the match to TRBD1 covers 7 bases. Germline CDR1 SGDLS, CDR2 YYNGEE. The CDR3 has 15 amino acids. With 4 bases clipped from V and 0 bases from J, the junction kept 6 bases outside the gene matches. The CDR3 loop reads CASSPMTGMNTEAFF. CDR3 coding DNA: TGTGCCAGCAGCCCGATGACAGGGATGAACACTGAAGCTTTCTTT.

J is TRBJ1-1 and V is TRBV11-2; D is unresolved. The V end was cut by 1 base, the J end by 8 bases, with 17 bases between. The CDR3 consists of 15 residues. Germline CDR1 is SGHAT and CDR2 is FQNNGV. The DNA for the CDR3 is TGTGCCAGCAGCTTAGGGCCAACCTCTTTAGGGGAAGCTTTCTTT. It encodes CASSLGPTSLGEAFF.

As for this clone: The sample contains more than one DNA sequence encoding this CDR3. This chain connects TRBV7-9 to TRBJ2-1, with TRBD2 matching 16 bases. CDR1 SEHNR and CDR2 FQNEAQ come from the germline V gene (reference sequence). The CDR3 has 15 residues. J gave up 8 bases and V 3 bases, and 1 base lay outside the gene matches. The CDR3 here is CASSLGLAGGDEQFF. For the CDR3, the DNA is TGTGCCAGCAGCTTGGGACTAGCGGGAGGGGATGAGCAGTTCTTC.